Given below is one TCR beta chain in context. Method: immunoSEQ multiplex PCR; TCRdb's copy keeps in-frame clones and lacks some. The sample comprises around 300,000 clones, roughly 90% of which are singletons, and about 5% rests with the top ten. The data were taken from a study of Ad26.COV2.S vaccination and SARS-CoV-2 variants. Treatment defined: 15 to 20 received Ad26.COV2.S at low or high dose, single or two shots; about 5 received placebo; per-sample allocation not given. All samples were drawn on day 63, counting from the first vaccine or placebo injection. J gave up 1 base and V 4 bases, and 7 bases lay outside the gene matches. From germline, CDR1 is LNHDA and CDR2 SQIVND (reference sequence). This CDR3 spans 16 amino acids.

Sequences were derived from peripheral blood, sampled in a trial of Ad26.COV2.S vaccine versus placebo. This sequence was found in a person between 18 and 59 years old who received the Ad26.COV2.S COVID-19 vaccine or a placebo. This sequence joins TRBV19 and TRBJ2-1; TRBD2 matches 7 bases. The CDR3 loop is CASSTSRGWSYNEQFF. CDR3 sequence (DNA): TGTGCCAGTAGTACTTCGCGGGGGTGGTCCTACAATGAGCAGTTCTTC.